This T cell receptor (beta chain) is drawn from a study of T cell clusters in autoimmune cytopenias. General study points: The T cell clusters came from computational analysis alone and lack functional validation. Primary autoimmune cytopenia patients appeared to lack physiological T cell clusters present in healthy donors.

CDR1 is MGHRA, CDR2 YSYEKL, per germline. This CDR3 is built from 16 residues. Some 34,000 genome equivalents of blood DNA were amplified for TRB. One tube held mixed TRB-A and TRB-B primer pools for touch-down PCR. Reprocessing the multiplex PCR reads, TCRdb reports a single entry for every CDR3 protein and omits DNA. In total, the table holds some 4,000 distinct CDR3 sequences. As concerns this clonotype: The target antigen is unknown.

This same sample was also part of a study on T cell repertoires in aging, cancer and after chemotherapy. That paper states: About 9.1 million TCR reads were in the whole dataset.

The specimen sequenced was peripheral blood. The chain has TRBV4-1 and TRBJ2-5; TCRdb selects TRBD1, and the lack of DNA leaves this call unchecked. This receptor was obtained from a human donor in good health. This CDR3 reads CASSQVPGQGGETQYF.